The 17 T cell receptor beta chains given below trace back to one sample, sequenced in a study of regulatory T cells in long-lasting Graves disease. HTBI primers from iRepertoire and Arm-PCR of CDR3 regions yielded the TCR beta libraries. MiXCR was run by TCRdb on the multiplex PCR reads, yielding one entry per CDR3 protein. The sample yields around 420,000 distinct CDR3 sequences, about 15% seen once. The time point was: newly diagnosed GD, antithyroid drugs for less than 3 months. Extracted RNA from PBMCs served as the source of the TCR library. These data were likewise used in another study, on T cells in Graves' hyperthyroidism and ophthalmopathy.

The specimen was peripheral blood mononuclear cells (PBMCs), collected at new diagnosis, from a patient treated with antithyroid drugs. These receptors were taken from a woman in her 40s with Graves disease.

CDR3: CSALTGGNQPQHF. CDR3 DNA: TGCAGCGCCCTGACAGGGGGCAATCAGCCCCAGCATTTT. The chain recombines TRBV29-1 with TRBJ1-5; the match to TRBD1 covers 8 bases. In germline, CDR1 is SQVTM, CDR2 ANQGSEA. V lost 7 bases and J lost 2; bases outside the gene matches: 4. The CDR3 loop spans 13 amino acids. The full variable domain, its missing parts supplied by reference TRBV29-1 and TRBJ1-5, is SAVISQKPSRDICQRGTSLTIQCQVDSQVTMMFWYRQQPGQSLTLIATANQGSEATYESGFVIDKFPISRPNLTFSTLTVSNMSPEDSSIYLCSALTGGNQPQHFGDGTRLSIL.

Notes on this clonotype: Possible read error: a much larger clone is one base away. The gene calls are TRBV6-5 and TRBJ2-7, with no clear D. The germline gives CDR1 MNHEY, CDR2 SVGAGI. This CDR3 is built from 13 residues. CDR3 protein: CANSYSAVKEQYF. The CDR3 DNA reads TGTGCCAACAGTTACTCGGCCGTGAAGGAGCAGTACTTC.

This clonotype occurred a few times. The chain uses TRBV29-1 and TRBJ2-2; 13 nucleotides match TRBD2. There are 15 residues in the CDR3. After removal of 3 bases from V and 7 bases from J, the junction contained 5 bases not matched to a gene. Germline V gene data show CDR1 as SQVTM and CDR2 as ANQGSEA. The chain's CDR3 is CSVETGLAGLGELFF. The CDR3 DNA sequence: TGCAGCGTTGAGACGGGACTAGCGGGACTCGGGGAGCTGTTTTTT.

This clonotype was recorded many times. The chain employs TRBV20-1 and TRBJ2-1, with D perhaps matching TRBD2 (6 bases). This CDR3 spans 14 amino acids. The V end lost 6 bases, the J end lost 3 bases, and 15 bases lay between the germline ends. The germline V gene encodes CDR1 DFQATT and CDR2 SNEGSKA (reference sequence). CDR3 protein: CSAPPAGLYNEQFF. CDR3 nucleotide sequence: TGCAGTGCCCCCCCGGCGGGACTCTACAATGAGCAGTTCTTC.

This clonotype has more than one count but fewer than ten. CDR3 in DNA: TGTGCCAGCAGTTACCGCGCCCGGGACTACTCCTACGAGCAGTACTTC. Translation gives CASSYRARDYSYEQYF. The V and J genes are TRBV6-5 and TRBJ2-7, with 7 bases that match TRBD2. The CDR3 length is 16 residues. The J segment lost 0 bases and the V segment lost 2 bases, leaving 7 bases of the junction unmatched. CDR1 MNHEY and CDR2 SVGAGI come from the germline V gene.

As regards this clonotype: A read error is possible here, since a much larger clone lies one base away. The J gene is TRBJ1-6, the V gene TRBV12-3 or TRBV12-4; D unresolved. This CDR3 has 15 residues. The CDR3 region has the DNA TGTGCCAGCATGTCGTGGAGCTCCTATAATTCACCCTTCCACTTT. Amino acid sequence: CASMSWSSYNSPFHF.

This clonotype was seen repeatedly, ten times or more. This rearrangement joins TRBV13 to TRBJ2-3; D not certain. This CDR3 contains 14 residues. Looked up from germline, CDR1 is PRHDT and CDR2 is FYEKMQ (reference sequence). Trimming removed 0 bases from V and 3 bases from J, with 7 bases in between. Here the CDR3 DNA reads TGTGCCAGCAGCTTAGGGTGGGTAACAGATACGCAGTATTTT. Protein: CASSLGWVTDTQYF.

This clonotype was counted many times. The V and J genes are TRBV9 and TRBJ2-2; D ambiguous. V was cut by 6 bases and J by 3 bases, with 18 bases left in between. The CDR3 is 16 amino acids. CDR1 is SGDLS and CDR2 is YYNGEE in the germline V gene. The CDR3 is CASKRTLLEDTGELFF. The DNA for the CDR3 is TGTGCCAGCAAACGGACCCTCCTAGAAGACACCGGGGAGCTGTTTTTT.

The CDR3 DNA sequence: TGCAGTGCGATCTACAGGGAGGATGAAGCTTTCTTT. Its translation: CSAIYREDEAFF. The V call is TRBV20-1, the J call TRBJ1-1, with TRBD1 as a possible D gene (6 bases). In germline, CDR1 is DFQATT, CDR2 SNEGSKA (reference sequence). V lost 6 bases and J 7 bases, leaving 15 bases between the germline ends. This CDR3 spans 12 amino acids.

This clonotype was recorded at least ten times. This sequence joins TRBV29-1 and TRBJ2-5, with 9 nucleotides matching TRBD1. V gave up 6 bases and J gave up 4 bases; unmatched junction bases: 6. Germline lookup yields CDR1 SQVTM and CDR2 ANQGSEA. The CDR3 is 13 residues long. The CDR3 spells CSVPTGGLETQYF. The DNA for the CDR3 is TGCAGCGTGCCCACAGGGGGCTTAGAGACCCAGTACTTC.

This clonotype was seen ten or more times. The chain is built from TRBV29-1 and TRBJ2-7, with 12 nucleotides matching TRBD1. In germline, CDR1 is SQVTM, CDR2 ANQGSEA. After removal of 2 bases from V and 2 bases from J, the junction contained 7 bases not matched to a gene. CDR3 length: 16 residues. Here the CDR3 reads CSVELLGQGAAYEQYF. CDR3 in DNA: TGCAGCGTTGAATTGCTGGGACAGGGGGCGGCCTACGAGCAGTACTTC.

This clonotype was found many times. One end of the junction varies from germline; a read error may be responsible. The CDR3, as DNA: TGCGCCAGCAGCCCTGGAGGGGGACAGGCCACCTACGAGCAGTACTTC. Translated: CASSPGGGQATYEQYF. The gene calls are TRBV11-2 and TRBJ2-7, with 8 positions matching TRBD1. Looked up from germline, CDR1 is SGHAT and CDR2 is FQNNGV. The CDR3 is 16 residues long.

This sequence joins TRBV12-3 or TRBV12-4 and TRBJ2-1; D is unresolved. V lost 5 bases to trimming and J lost 6 bases, with 11 bases between them. The CDR3 covers 13 residues. The CDR3 DNA is TGTGCCAGCAGTGCCCCCGGTGTCAATGAGCAGTTCTTC. It is translated as CASSAPGVNEQFF.

At least ten counts were recorded for this clonotype. The chain recombines TRBV7-6 with TRBJ2-5, with 11 bases aligning to TRBD2. The CDR3 is 17 residues long. Germline assignment: CDR1 SGHVS and CDR2 FNYEAQ. The trim removed 3 bases at V and 2 bases at J, leaving 8 bases unmatched. CDR3 nucleotide sequence: TGTGCCAGCAGCTTCGCCACTAGCGGGAGTAATCAAGAGACCCAGTACTTC. Its protein is CASSFATSGSNQETQYF.

This clonotype was observed many times. The genes are TRBV28 and TRBJ1-2; possibly TRBD1 for D (5 bases). The germline V gene has CDR1 MDHEN and CDR2 SYDVKM. This CDR3 has 16 residues. V was clipped by 6 bases and J by 0 bases, with 17 bases between them. CDR3 protein: CASSLTGPPTNYGYTF. The CDR3 bases are TGTGCCAGCAGCCTCACGGGGCCCCCCACTAACTATGGCTACACCTTC.

This clonotype was seen many times. The V and J genes are TRBV2 and TRBJ1-1; TRBD1 matches 7 bases. The CDR3 has 15 residues. The germline CDR1 and CDR2 sequences are SNHLY and FYNNEI. V trimming: 1 base; J trimming: 2 bases; junction bases outside the gene matches: 4. CDR3 sequence reads: CASSEGGGGNTEAFF. For the CDR3, the DNA is TGTGCCAGCAGTGAAGGTGGAGGGGGCAACACTGAAGCTTTCTTT.

There are many counts of this clonotype. CDR3 nucleotide sequence: TGTGCCAGCAGCTTAGGGGAGTCCAGGGGGGAAAACATTCAGTACTTC. The encoded protein is CASSLGESRGENIQYF. This chain connects TRBV11-3 to TRBJ2-4; possible D gene TRBD1, 7 bases. The V gene's germline CDR1 is SGHNT and CDR2 YENEEA. CDR3 length: 16 residues. Between the trimmed V and J ends, which lost 1 base and 5 bases, there was a span of 15 bases.